These 14 T cell receptor beta chains originate from one sample sequenced in a study of cytomegalovirus exposure and HLA in healthy donors. PCR used 60 Vbeta primers and 13 Jbeta primers. Sequenced by immunoSEQ multiplex PCR; TCRdb stores in-frame clones only, minus some. The sample shows about 160,000 clones, roughly 80% of them seen only once. The sequenced sample was PBMCs. Every receptor here comes from a man aged 45-65 years in good health and CMV-seropositive.

The rearrangement links TRBV5-1 to TRBJ2-3; TRBD1 aligns across 9 bases. V dropped 0 bases and J dropped 4; count of bases not matched to a gene: 3. This CDR3 has 15 residues. Germline CDR1 SGHRS, CDR2 YFSETQ. The chain's CDR3 is CASSLEDRGADTQYF. CDR3 nucleotide sequence: TGCGCCAGCAGCTTGGAAGACAGGGGGGCAGATACGCAGTATTTT.

V is TRBV27 and J is TRBJ1-6, with unresolved D. Trimming shortened V by 4 bases and J by 10 bases, and 8 bases separated the two germline ends. This CDR3 is 12 amino acids long. The germline CDR1 and CDR2 sequences are MNHEY and SMNVEV (reference sequence). CDR3 loop: CASSSRTSPLHF. In nucleotides, the CDR3 is TGTGCCAGCAGTTCCCGCACATCACCCCTCCACTTT.

This clone was recorded once. The rearrangement uses TRBV2 and TRBJ1-4; 8 bases align to TRBD1. CDR1 SNHLY and CDR2 FYNNEI come from the germline V gene. Losses at the gene ends were 8 bases for V and 7 bases for J; bases not matched to a gene: 9. CDR3 size: 14 residues. In DNA form, the CDR3 reads TGTGCCAGCGCTACAGGGACAGGAGGTGAAAAACTGTTTTTT. It codes for CASATGTGGEKLFF.

Points on this clone: Relative to the germline gene, one junction end is altered; a read error may explain this. Other nucleotide sequences in the sample specify the same CDR3. The chain is built from TRBV7-2 and TRBJ2-1; the D gene is possibly TRBD2 (5 bases). The CDR3 length is 12 residues. Germline assignment: CDR1 SGHTA and CDR2 FQGNSA. In DNA form, the CDR3 reads TGTGCCAGTAGCTTAGGAGGCGATGAGCAGTTCTTC. It yields the protein CASSLGGDEQFF.

The rearrangement joins TRBV12-2 to TRBJ2-7; the D call TRBD2 from the table was never checked on the DNA. TRBV12-2 is an annotated pseudogene. The CDR3 sequence is 17 residues long. The CDR3 sequence is CASRLARERERHYEQYF. CDR3 bases: TGTGCAAGTCGCTTAGCGCGTGAGCGGGAGCGTCACTACGAGCAGTACTTC.

The rearrangement uses TRBV29-1 and TRBJ1-1, with D possibly TRBD1 on 5 matching bases. CDR3 length equals 12 residues. The V gene's germline CDR1 is SQVTM and CDR2 ANQGSEA. V dropped 7 bases and J dropped 1 base, with 10 bases sitting between them. The CDR3 bases are TGCAGCGCCGGACACCAGAACACTGAAGCTTTCTTT. It specifies CSAGHQNTEAFF.

The V and J genes are TRBV2 and TRBJ2-1; TRBD2 matches at 8 bases. The ends lost 3 bases at V and 5 bases at J; junction bases unmatched: 6. The CDR3 is made up of 15 amino acids. Per germline, CDR1 SNHLY and CDR2 FYNNEI. The CDR3 coding sequence is TGTGCCAGCAGTGATCTACTAGCGGCCCACAATGAGCAGTTCTTC. Its translation is CASSDLLAAHNEQFF.

The CDR3 DNA is TGTGCCAGCAGCGTAGCACTGGGAGAGACAAATGAAAAACTGTTTTTT. It is translated as CASSVALGETNEKLFF. The J gene is TRBJ1-4, the V gene TRBV9, with D uncertain. Germline CDR1 SGDLS, CDR2 YYNGEE. V was pared by 0 bases and J by 5 bases, with 14 bases between. CDR3 size: 16 residues.

The rearrangement uses TRBV7-8 and TRBJ1-1; 9 bases fit TRBD1. The CDR3 is made up of 16 amino acids. Germline V gives CDR1 SGHVS, CDR2 FQNEAQ. The V gene end was trimmed by 1 base and the J gene end by 6 bases; junction bases not matched to a gene: 9. The CDR3 DNA reads TGTGCCAGCAGCTTAGGTACAGGGGGCTTGGGCGCTGAAGCTTTCTTT. Translated, it gives CASSLGTGGLGAEAFF.

The chain employs TRBV6-5 and TRBJ1-5; D gene unclear. Germline V gene data show CDR1 as MNHEY and CDR2 as SVGAGI. The CDR3 spans 14 residues. V dropped 2 bases and J dropped 5 bases, with 10 bases sitting between them. For the CDR3, the DNA is TGTGCCAGCAGTTACGGTCAGGCCTATCAGCCCCAGCATTTT. It yields the protein CASSYGQAYQPQHF.

This chain joins TRBV25-1 and TRBJ2-7; 11 nucleotides align to TRBD2. Germline trimming cut 4 bases from V and 4 bases from J; bases unmatched to any gene: 6. The CDR3 covers 15 residues. The V gene's germline CDR1 is MGHDK and CDR2 SYGVNS. In DNA form, the CDR3 reads TGTGCCAGCAGTGTTGCCGGGACTAGCGGATACGAGCAGTACTTC. Protein sequence: CASSVAGTSGYEQYF.

The V call is TRBV5-6, the J call TRBJ2-1, with a weak D call TRBD2 (5 bases). This CDR3 has 15 residues. Germline loops: CDR1 SGHDT, CDR2 YYEEEE. Trimming cost V 4 bases and J 0 bases, with 11 bases left between them. The CDR3 sequence is CASSGPSSSYNEQFF. In DNA, the CDR3 is TGTGCCAGCAGCGGCCCTAGCTCCTCCTACAATGAGCAGTTCTTC.

The CDR3 coding sequence is TGTGCCAGCAGTCGGACAGGCGGTGATCAGCCCCAGCATTTT. It codes for CASSRTGGDQPQHF. This sequence joins TRBV2 and TRBJ1-5, with TRBD1 identical over 7 bases. The trim removed 5 bases at V and 5 bases at J, leaving 6 bases unmatched. This CDR3 spans 14 amino acids. Germline V gene sequence: CDR1 SNHLY, CDR2 FYNNEI. Complete variable domain (other parts from reference TRBV2 and TRBJ1-5): EPEVTQTPSHQVTQMGQEVILRCVPISNHLYFYWYRQILGQKVEFLVSFYNNEISEKSEIFDDQFSVERPDGSNFTLKIRSTKLEDSAMYFCASSRTGGDQPQHFGDGTRLSIL.

V is TRBV2 and J is TRBJ2-7; D might be TRBD2 (5 bases). The CDR3 is 15 residues long. Germline loops: CDR1 SNHLY, CDR2 FYNNEI. V lost 1 base and J lost 7, with 17 bases in between. CDR3 sequence (DNA): TGTGCCAGCAGTGAAGGAGATTGGGCGGGCGGGGAGCAGTACTTC. This gives the protein CASSEGDWAGGEQYF.